These 29 T cell receptor beta chains share one sample of origin, sequenced in a study of long-term antiretroviral therapy in people with HIV. Running of the v3.0 immunoSEQ assay took place at survey level. The protocol was immunoSEQ multiplex PCR, while the TCRdb copy is restricted to in-frame clones and leaves out a portion. The table shows some 45,000 clones, with around nine tenths occurring only once. Sequencing was performed on unsorted PBMCs, taken 0.1 years before starting antiretroviral therapy. These receptors originate from a woman between 45 and 60 years old with HIV.

DNA of the CDR3: TGTGCCTGGAGTGTACGCGCGGGGGGGCCCTACGAGCAGTACTTC. The encoded protein is CAWSVRAGGPYEQYF. The chain combines TRBV30 with TRBJ2-5, with 9 nucleotides matching TRBD2. The better agreement between TRBJ2-7 and the DNA end casts doubt on the J call. The CDR3 loop spans 15 amino acids. The germline V gene encodes CDR1 GTSNPN and CDR2 SVGIG (reference sequence).

The rearrangement uses TRBV5-1 and TRBJ2-3; D is perhaps TRBD1 (5 bases). V was pared by 0 bases and J by 4 bases, with 9 bases between. The CDR3 extends over 14 amino acids. The germline CDR1 and CDR2 sequences are SGHRS and YFSETQ. Here the CDR3 reads CASSLGRGSDTQYF. The CDR3 nucleotides are TGCGCCAGCAGCTTGGGTAGGGGTTCAGATACGCAGTATTTT.

V is TRBV27 and J is TRBJ1-2, with 8 bases lining up with TRBD1. V shed 6 bases and J 6 bases; nucleotides not matched to a gene: 6. Germline CDR1 is MNHEY and CDR2 is SMNVEV (reference sequence). The CDR3 is made up of 13 amino acids. The CDR3 region is CASRTGEEDGYTF. The CDR3 DNA reads as TGTGCCAGCAGGACAGGGGAGGAGGATGGCTACACCTTC.

This clone is medium-sized (0.01 to 0.1%) within its sample. Other DNA sequences in this sample translate to the same CDR3. The rearrangement links TRBV5-5 to TRBJ2-1, with D tentatively TRBD1 (6 bases). V lost 3 bases and J lost 5, with 9 bases in between. Per the germline V gene, CDR1 is SGHKS and CDR2 is YYEKEE (reference sequence). CDR3 length: 13 residues. The CDR3 DNA reads as TGTGCCAGCAGCTGGGGGCCGGACAATGAGCAGTTCTTC. It codes for CASSWGPDNEQFF.

The chain combines TRBV9 with TRBJ1-5, with D possibly TRBD1 on 5 matching bases. Germline V gene data show CDR1 as SGDLS and CDR2 as YYNGEE. This CDR3 region has 14 residues. V lost 1 base, J lost 6 bases, and 11 bases lay in between. CDR3 DNA sequence: TGTGCCAGCAGCGTATTAGACGGGGGTCAGCCCCAGCATTTT. Protein sequence: CASSVLDGGQPQHF.

This clone came up a few times. The chain employs TRBV5-1 and TRBJ2-7; no clear D. The germline V gene encodes CDR1 SGHRS and CDR2 YFSETQ. CDR3 length: 11 amino acids. Trimming stripped 4 bases from V and 2 bases from J, with 4 bases between. Here the CDR3 DNA reads TGCGCCAGCAGCGAGACCTACGAGCAGTACTTC. It is translated as CASSETYEQYF.

The CDR3: CASSSPSTGGLFDTQYF. The CDR3 DNA reads as TGCGCCAGCAGCTCCCCTTCGACAGGTGGACTATTTGATACGCAGTATTTT. The gene calls are TRBV5-1 and TRBJ2-3, with D tentatively TRBD1 or TRBD2 (6 bases each). The V end was cut by 3 bases, the J end by 6 bases, with 23 bases between. CDR3 length equals 17 residues. Germline V gene lookup returns CDR1 SGHRS and CDR2 YFSETQ. The complete variable domain, with remaining parts taken from reference TRBV5-1 and TRBJ2-3, reads KAGVTQTPRYLIKTRGQQVTLSCSPISGHRSVSWYQQTPGQGLQFLFEYFSETQRNKGNFPGRFSGRQFSNSRSEMNVSTLELGDSALYLCASSSPSTGGLFDTQYFGPGTRLTVL.

This clone has a handful of counts. V usage is TRBV5-6 and J usage is TRBJ2-2; the D is unclear. Deletions cut 1 base from V and 4 bases from J, with 5 bases between. The germline CDR1 and CDR2 sequences are SGHDT and YYEEEE. The CDR3 is 13 residues long. In nucleotides, the CDR3 is TGTGCCAGCAGCTTGCAGTTCACCGGGGAGCTGTTTTTT. Translation gives CASSLQFTGELFF.

This clone was observed once. This chain connects TRBV2 to TRBJ2-3; 8 nucleotides agree with TRBD2. Germline lookup yields CDR1 SNHLY and CDR2 FYNNEI. V lost 5 bases to trimming and J lost 4 bases; unmatched junction nucleotides: 11. The CDR3 extends over 16 amino acids. The CDR3: CASSPNQRGIADTQYF. The CDR3 DNA reads as TGTGCCAGCAGTCCCAATCAGCGGGGGATAGCAGATACGCAGTATTTT.

The chain is built from TRBV6-1 and TRBJ1-5; the D is unclear. The germline gives CDR1 MNHNS, CDR2 SASEGT. The length of the CDR3 is 11 residues. The V end was cut by 4 bases, the J end by 9 bases, with 7 bases between. The CDR3, as DNA: TGTGCCAGCAGTGTAGATCGGCCCCAGCATTTT. This sequence encodes CASSVDRPQHF.

This clone is labeled as medium-sized. V gene TRBV15 combines with J gene TRBJ2-3, with TRBD2 matching over 9 bases. The CDR3 runs 15 residues. The V and J ends lost 1 base and 3 bases, in that order; junction bases with no gene match: 2. Germline loops: CDR1 LNHNV, CDR2 YYDKDF (reference sequence). The CDR3 DNA is TGTGCCACCAGCAGAGGCGGGGGGGCAACAGATACGCAGTATTTT. Amino acids: CATSRGGGATDTQYF.

V gene TRBV7-6 combines with J gene TRBJ2-2; tentatively, D is TRBD1 (6 bases). CDR1 is SGHVS, CDR2 FNYEAQ, per germline. V was clipped by 2 bases and J by 4 bases, with 14 bases between them. CDR3 length equals 16 residues. The CDR3 spells CASSLFAQGSTGELFF. DNA for the CDR3: TGTGCCAGCAGCTTATTCGCACAGGGTAGCACCGGGGAGCTGTTTTTT.

The rearrangement links TRBV6-1 to TRBJ1-5; 10 bases agree with TRBD1. This CDR3 spans 14 amino acids. V lost 7 bases to trimming and J lost 6 bases; unmatched junction nucleotides: 6. The germline V gene has CDR1 MNHNS and CDR2 SASEGT. The CDR3 DNA reads as TGTGCCAGCACCCGGGACAGGGGTGGTCAGCCCCAGCATTTT. This codes for CASTRDRGGQPQHF.

The rearrangement uses TRBV5-1 and TRBJ2-1; TRBD2 aligns across 9 bases. The ends lost 0 bases at V and 6 bases at J; junction bases unmatched: 4. The CDR3 length is 15 residues. The germline CDR1 and CDR2 sequences are SGHRS and YFSETQ. The CDR3 here is CASSLVSSGANEQFF. DNA of the CDR3: TGCGCCAGCAGCTTGGTGTCTAGCGGGGCCAATGAGCAGTTCTTC.

This clone was observed a single time. V usage is TRBV6-1 and J usage is TRBJ1-2, with a weak D call TRBD1 (6 bases). Germline V lookup: CDR1 MNHNS, CDR2 SASEGT. This CDR3 is built from 14 residues. V shed 4 bases and J shed 4 bases, with 13 bases lying between them. CDR3: CASSVGGGGYGYTF. CDR3 coding DNA: TGTGCCAGCAGTGTTGGGGGCGGAGGCTATGGCTACACCTTC.

The chain carries TRBV7-2 and TRBJ1-2; 8 bases match TRBD1. From germline, CDR1 is SGHTA and CDR2 FQGNSA. The CDR3 has 15 residues. V shed 1 base and J 8 bases; nucleotides not matched to a gene: 9. In DNA form, the CDR3 reads TGTGCCAGCAGCTTAGGCGGCAGGGGGCAACGCGGCTACACCTTC. Translation: CASSLGGRGQRGYTF.

The V call is TRBV2, the J call TRBJ2-5; D uncertain. The germline gives CDR1 SNHLY, CDR2 FYNNEI. This CDR3 has 16 residues. Trimming shortened V by 6 bases and J by 5 bases, and 22 bases separated the two germline ends. CDR3 sequence (DNA): TGTGCCAGCAGGCCCCAAAGGCTGACCATCGGGGAGACCCAGTACTTC. Residues: CASRPQRLTIGETQYF. The variable domain in full, completed from reference TRBV2 and TRBJ2-5, reads EPEVTQTPSHQVTQMGQEVILRCVPISNHLYFYWYRQILGQKVEFLVSFYNNEISEKSEIFDDQFSVERPDGSNFTLKIRSTKLEDSAMYFCASRPQRLTIGETQYFGPGTRLLVL.

The chain has TRBV18 and TRBJ2-5, with 7 bases aligning to TRBD1. V was clipped by 0 bases and J by 6 bases; unmatched bases: 4. Germline V gene data show CDR1 as KGHSH and CDR2 as LQKENI. The CDR3 is 14 residues long. The CDR3 here is CASSPPGQQKTQYF. CDR3 nucleotide sequence: TGTGCCAGCTCACCACCGGGACAGCAGAAGACCCAGTACTTC.

V gene TRBV11-2 combines with J gene TRBJ2-7, with D tentatively TRBD1 (5 bases). This CDR3 region has 15 residues. Germline loops: CDR1 SGHAT, CDR2 FQNNGV. Trimming took off 1 base at V and 0 bases at J, with 10 bases between the two ends. The CDR3 reads CASSLVTVPSYEQYF. The DNA for the CDR3 is TGTGCCAGCAGCTTAGTGACAGTCCCCTCCTACGAGCAGTACTTC. Full variable domain (rest looked up from reference TRBV11-2 and TRBJ2-7): EAGVAQSPRYKIIEKRQSVAFWCNPISGHATLYWYQQILGQGPKLLIQFQNNGVVDDSQLPKDRFSAERLKGVDSTLKIQPAKLEDSAVYLCASSLVTVPSYEQYFGPGTRLTVT.

This rearrangement joins TRBV19 to TRBJ2-1; 7 bases match TRBD2. V gave up 1 base and J gave up 12 bases; unmatched junction bases: 6. Per germline, CDR1 LNHDA and CDR2 SQIVND (reference sequence). The CDR3 is 13 residues long. CDR3 nucleotides: TGTGCCAGTAGTATAGGGGGGGACTATCCGCAGTTCTTC. It specifies CASSIGGDYPQFF.

This rearrangement joins TRBV9 to TRBJ1-2; D is possibly TRBD1 (6 bases). Germline loops: CDR1 SGDLS, CDR2 YYNGEE. This CDR3 has 18 residues. The V gene lost 0 bases and the J gene lost 0 bases, with 18 bases spanning the gap. The CDR3 DNA reads as TGTGCCAGCAGCGTAGAGGGGGTATGGGCCGGGACTAACTATGGCTACACCTTC. Its protein is CASSVEGVWAGTNYGYTF.

The CDR3 DNA reads TGCGCCAGCAGCTTGGGACAGGGAGATACGCAGTATTTT. It translates to CASSLGQGDTQYF. The chain carries TRBV5-1 and TRBJ2-3; 7 bases line up with TRBD1. The V gene end was trimmed by 0 bases and the J gene end by 5 bases; junction bases not matched to a gene: 0. The germline CDR1 and CDR2 sequences are SGHRS and YFSETQ. The CDR3 extends over 13 amino acids.

This sequence joins TRBV11-3 and TRBJ2-5; perhaps D is TRBD1 or TRBD2 (6 bases each). The germline CDR1 and CDR2 sequences are SGHNT and YENEEA. CDR3 length: 16 amino acids. V was clipped by 1 base and J by 1 base, with 13 bases between them. CDR3 amino acids: CASSLGPGAGQETQYF. The CDR3 region has the DNA TGTGCCAGCAGCTTAGGACCGGGGGCAGGCCAAGAGACCCAGTACTTC.

The V call is TRBV7-2, the J call TRBJ2-3; 7 bases agree with TRBD1. CDR3 length equals 14 residues. Germline-derived CDR1 and CDR2 are SGHTA and FQGNSA. The V and J ends lost 4 bases and 2 bases, in that order; junction bases with no gene match: 3. The CDR3 here is CASSWGQITDTQYF. The CDR3 DNA reads as TGTGCCAGCAGCTGGGGACAGATCACAGATACGCAGTATTTT. Full variable domain (outside the CDR3, taken from reference TRBV7-2 and TRBJ2-3): GAGVSQSPSNKVTEKGKDVELRCDPISGHTALYWYRQSLGQGLEFLIYFQGNSAPDKSGLPSDRFSAERTGGSVSTLTIQRTQQEDSAVYLCASSWGQITDTQYFGPGTRLTVL.

The chain carries TRBV9 and TRBJ2-7, with D possibly TRBD1 on 6 matching bases. The CDR3 has 16 residues. Germline V gives CDR1 SGDLS, CDR2 YYNGEE. The ends were cut back, 4 bases at V and 1 base at J, with 18 bases in the middle. The CDR3 DNA follows: TGTGCCAGCAGCCTGAGCCCCCGGGACATATCCTACGAGCAGTACTTC. This sequence encodes CASSLSPRDISYEQYF.

This chain uses TRBV2 with TRBJ1-1; D is uncertain. Trimming stripped 3 bases from V and 5 bases from J, with 10 bases between. This CDR3 region has 13 residues. Germline-derived CDR1 and CDR2 are SNHLY and FYNNEI. Here the CDR3 reads CASSDGIGTEAFF. DNA of the CDR3: TGTGCCAGCAGTGACGGGATAGGGACTGAAGCTTTCTTT. The full variable domain, completed using reference TRBV2 and TRBJ1-1, is EPEVTQTPSHQVTQMGQEVILRCVPISNHLYFYWYRQILGQKVEFLVSFYNNEISEKSEIFDDQFSVERPDGSNFTLKIRSTKLEDSAMYFCASSDGIGTEAFFGQGTRLTVV.

This chain joins TRBV5-4 and TRBJ2-7; TRBD1 matches at 11 bases. The V segment lost 7 bases and the J segment 2 bases; nucleotides outside the gene matches: 8. This CDR3 has 15 residues. The germline CDR1 and CDR2 sequences are SGHNT and YYREEE (reference sequence). The CDR3 DNA sequence: TGTGCCAGCGGCTACGTGGGACAGGGGGCCTACGAGCAGTACTTC. This sequence encodes CASGYVGQGAYEQYF.

CDR3 protein: CASSLILKYGTGNNSPLHF. The CDR3, as DNA: TGTGCCAGCAGCTTAATTTTGAAGTACGGGACAGGGAATAATTCACCCCTCCACTTT. The gene calls are TRBV7-2 and TRBJ1-6; TRBD1 aligns across 9 bases. This CDR3 is built from 19 residues. V shed 2 bases and J 5 bases; nucleotides not matched to a gene: 13. Germline V CDR1 and CDR2: SGHTA, FQGNSA.

The chain recombines TRBV18 with TRBJ2-5; weak D call: TRBD1 (5 bases). Trimming removed 5 bases from V and 1 base from J, with 14 bases in between. CDR1 is KGHSH, CDR2 LQKENI, per germline. The CDR3 has 15 residues. The CDR3 DNA is TGTGCCAGCTCATGGGGCATCGTACCCCAAGAGACCCAGTACTTC. Encoded protein: CASSWGIVPQETQYF.